Listed below are T cell receptor beta chains from one sample, sequenced in a study of blood T cell repertoires in COVID-19. The repertoire was sequenced with immunoSEQ multiplex PCR; TCRdb's copy has only in-frame clones and lacks some. The sample holds about 230,000 clones, around 78% seen once. The sample taken for sequencing was peripheral blood. These receptors originate from a woman aged 70-85 years with active or convalescent COVID-19. The CDR3 runs from the conserved cysteine through the conserved F or W. Fields, in order: clone size, J gene, D gene, V gene, CDR3 protein, CDR3 DNA. The D gene is left open where the match is weak. The size field is filled for only some rows; it gives once, few, many or a size class.

clone_size: -; j_call: TRBJ1-2; d_call: -; v_call: TRBV18; cdr3_aa: CASSSGREYGYTF; cdr3_nt: TGTGCCAGCTCAAGCGGGCGGGAATATGGCTACACCTTC
clone_size: -; j_call: TRBJ2-3; d_call: -; v_call: TRBV29-1; cdr3_aa: CSVGIGWADTQYF; cdr3_nt: TGCAGCGTTGGGATCGGGTGGGCAGATACGCAGTATTTT
clone_size: -; j_call: TRBJ2-1; d_call: TRBD2; v_call: TRBV7-2; cdr3_aa: CASRTSRTNEQFF; cdr3_nt: TGTGCCAGCCGGACTAGTAGGACTAATGAGCAGTTCTTC
clone_size: -; j_call: TRBJ1-5; d_call: TRBD1; v_call: TRBV19; cdr3_aa: CASLGQGGKPQHF; cdr3_nt: TGTGCCAGTCTGGGACAGGGGGGGAAGCCCCAGCATTTT
clone_size: -; j_call: TRBJ2-1; d_call: TRBD2; v_call: TRBV10-3; cdr3_aa: CAISESMGGAYNEQFF; cdr3_nt: TGTGCCATCAGTGAGAGTATGGGGGGGGCCTACAATGAGCAGTTCTTC
clone_size: -; j_call: TRBJ2-1; d_call: TRBD2; v_call: TRBV3-1/TRBV3-2; cdr3_aa: CASSRLAGGYNEQFF; cdr3_nt: TGTGCCAGCAGCCGACTAGCGGGGGGATACAATGAGCAGTTCTTC
clone_size: few; j_call: TRBJ1-1; d_call: TRBD1; v_call: TRBV5-1; cdr3_aa: CASSFLQGATEAFF; cdr3_nt: TGCGCCAGCAGCTTTCTTCAGGGGGCTACTGAAGCTTTCTTT
clone_size: -; j_call: TRBJ2-3; d_call: TRBD2; v_call: TRBV11-2; cdr3_aa: CASSLERWGSGRVTDTQYF; cdr3_nt: TGTGCCAGCAGCTTAGAGAGGTGGGGTAGCGGGAGGGTCACAGATACGCAGTATTTT
clone_size: -; j_call: TRBJ1-2; d_call: -; v_call: TRBV18; cdr3_aa: CASRDSENYGYTF; cdr3_nt: TGTGCCAGCCGGGATTCGGAAAACTATGGCTACACCTTC
clone_size: -; j_call: TRBJ1-1; d_call: -; v_call: TRBV12-5; cdr3_aa: CASGLGLEGNTEAFF; cdr3_nt: TGTGCTAGTGGTTTGGGACTTGAAGGGAACACTGAAGCTTTCTTT
clone_size: -; j_call: TRBJ2-1; d_call: TRBD2; v_call: TRBV3-1/TRBV3-2; cdr3_aa: CASSQDGTSGRGCIF; cdr3_nt: TGTGCCAGCAGCCAAGACGGGACTAGCGGGAGGGGATGCATCTTC
clone_size: -; j_call: TRBJ1-2; d_call: TRBD1; v_call: TRBV5-4; cdr3_aa: CASSSPGQRDGPGGYTF; cdr3_nt: TGTGCCAGCAGCTCGCCGGGACAGAGAGATGGGCCTGGTGGCTACACCTTC
clone_size: -; j_call: TRBJ1-1; d_call: -; v_call: TRBV12-3/TRBV12-4; cdr3_aa: CASSLGRNTEAFF; cdr3_nt: TGTGCCAGCAGTTTAGGTAGGAACACTGAAGCTTTCTTT
clone_size: -; j_call: TRBJ2-3; d_call: -; v_call: TRBV7-2; cdr3_aa: CASSDAEGDTQYF; cdr3_nt: TGTGCCAGCAGCGATGCGGAGGGAGATACGCAGTATTTT
clone_size: -; j_call: TRBJ2-7; d_call: -; v_call: TRBV7-8; cdr3_aa: CASSPRVPYEQYF; cdr3_nt: TGTGCCAGCAGCCCGAGGGTCCCCTACGAGCAGTACTTC
clone_size: -; j_call: TRBJ1-1; d_call: -; v_call: TRBV4-1; cdr3_aa: CASSHPRLQKSRNPVNTEAFF; cdr3_nt: TGCGCCAGCAGCCACCCGAGACTGCAAAAGAGCCGAAACCCTGTAAACACTGAAGCTTTCTTT
clone_size: -; j_call: TRBJ1-3; d_call: -; v_call: TRBV7-2; cdr3_aa: CASLQTSSSGNTIYF; cdr3_nt: TGTGCCAGCTTGCAGACTTCTAGCTCTGGAAACACCATATATTTT
clone_size: few; j_call: TRBJ2-1; d_call: TRBD2; v_call: TRBV29-1; cdr3_aa: CSVFGGGYNEQFF; cdr3_nt: TGCAGCGTTTTCGGCGGGGGCTACAATGAGCAGTTCTTC
clone_size: -; j_call: TRBJ1-1; d_call: TRBD1; v_call: TRBV2; cdr3_aa: CASRQTGGTEAFF; cdr3_nt: TGTGCCAGTAGGCAAACAGGGGGCACTGAAGCTTTCTTT
clone_size: -; j_call: TRBJ2-5; d_call: -; v_call: TRBV6-5; cdr3_aa: CASRGLSIETQYF; cdr3_nt: TGTGCCAGCAGGGGACTGTCAATAGAGACCCAGTACTTC
clone_size: -; j_call: TRBJ2-3; d_call: TRBD2; v_call: TRBV28; cdr3_aa: CASSLPGGLTDTQYF; cdr3_nt: TGTGCCAGCAGCCTCCCGGGGGGGCTCACAGATACGCAGTATTTT
clone_size: -; j_call: TRBJ1-6; d_call: -; v_call: TRBV2; cdr3_aa: CASSTGYDSPLHF; cdr3_nt: TGTGCCAGCAGCACAGGGTATGATTCACCCCTCCACTTT
clone_size: -; j_call: TRBJ2-6; d_call: -; v_call: TRBV5-5; cdr3_aa: CASSLVAPRGSGANVLTF; cdr3_nt: TGTGCCAGCAGCTTGGTGGCACCTCGGGGGTCTGGGGCCAACGTCCTGACTTTC
clone_size: -; j_call: TRBJ2-5; d_call: TRBD2; v_call: TRBV7-2; cdr3_aa: CASSFSGGGETQYF; cdr3_nt: TGTGCCAGCAGCTTTAGCGGGGGAGGAGAGACCCAGTACTTC
clone_size: -; j_call: TRBJ1-1; d_call: TRBD1; v_call: TRBV18; cdr3_aa: CASSPGQGSGAFF; cdr3_nt: TGTGCCAGCTCACCAGGACAGGGATCTGGAGCTTTCTTT
clone_size: once; j_call: TRBJ2-7; d_call: -; v_call: TRBV18; cdr3_aa: CASSPPNRENEQYF; cdr3_nt: TGTGCCAGCTCACCACCCAACAGGGAAAACGAGCAGTACTTC
clone_size: few; j_call: TRBJ2-7; d_call: -; v_call: TRBV15; cdr3_aa: CATSRDLQGGDEQYF; cdr3_nt: TGTGCCACCAGCAGAGATCTACAGGGAGGGGACGAGCAGTACTTC
clone_size: -; j_call: TRBJ2-7; d_call: TRBD1; v_call: TRBV19; cdr3_aa: CASSPRDRGLYEQYF; cdr3_nt: TGTGCCAGTAGCCCAAGGGACAGGGGGCTCTACGAGCAGTACTTC
clone_size: -; j_call: TRBJ2-3; d_call: TRBD1; v_call: TRBV9; cdr3_aa: CASSTQTGQGGSTDTQYF; cdr3_nt: TGTGCCAGCAGCACCCAAACTGGACAGGGTGGGAGCACAGATACGCAGTATTTT
clone_size: -; j_call: TRBJ1-6; d_call: -; v_call: TRBV5-5; cdr3_aa: CASSLIESPLHF; cdr3_nt: TGTGCCAGCAGCTTGATTGAGTCACCCCTCCACTTT
clone_size: -; j_call: TRBJ2-2; d_call: TRBD1; v_call: TRBV5-4; cdr3_aa: CASSVGQGGTGELFF; cdr3_nt: TGTGCCAGCAGCGTCGGACAGGGCGGGACCGGGGAGCTGTTTTTT
clone_size: -; j_call: TRBJ1-5; d_call: -; v_call: TRBV7-2; cdr3_aa: CASSLRRAQPQHF; cdr3_nt: TGTGCCAGCAGCTTAAGGAGGGCCCAGCCCCAGCATTTT
clone_size: -; j_call: TRBJ2-1; d_call: TRBD2; v_call: TRBV20-1; cdr3_aa: CSASPTSGRAGVQFF; cdr3_nt: TGCAGTGCTAGTCCTACTAGCGGGAGGGCCGGCGTGCAGTTCTTC
clone_size: -; j_call: TRBJ1-4; d_call: -; v_call: TRBV10-3; cdr3_aa: CAISAQGDANEKLFF; cdr3_nt: TGTGCCATCAGTGCGCAGGGTGACGCTAATGAAAAACTGTTTTTT
clone_size: -; j_call: TRBJ1-5; d_call: -; v_call: TRBV5-5; cdr3_aa: CASSGGVGNQPQHF; cdr3_nt: TGTGCCAGCAGCGGAGGCGTCGGCAATCAGCCCCAGCATTTT
clone_size: -; j_call: TRBJ2-1; d_call: -; v_call: TRBV20-1; cdr3_aa: CSATPGSEQFF; cdr3_nt: TGCAGTGCCACCCCGGGGAGTGAGCAGTTCTTC
clone_size: -; j_call: TRBJ1-4; d_call: -; v_call: TRBV7-2; cdr3_aa: CASTKEYGEKLFF; cdr3_nt: TGTGCCAGCACCAAGGAGTATGGCGAAAAACTGTTTTTT
clone_size: once; j_call: TRBJ1-6; d_call: -; v_call: TRBV6-5; cdr3_aa: CASSKSSYNSPLHF; cdr3_nt: TGTGCCAGCAGCAAGAGCTCCTATAATTCACCCCTCCACTTT
clone_size: -; j_call: TRBJ2-7; d_call: TRBD2; v_call: TRBV3-1/TRBV3-2; cdr3_aa: CASSQTGTSRHEQYF; cdr3_nt: TGTGCCAGCAGCCAGACCGGGACTAGTCGACACGAGCAGTACTTC
clone_size: -; j_call: TRBJ2-7; d_call: -; v_call: TRBV6-6; cdr3_aa: CASRPGVSEQYF; cdr3_nt: TGTGCCAGCAGGCCAGGGGTGAGCGAGCAGTACTTC
clone_size: -; j_call: TRBJ2-2; d_call: TRBD1; v_call: TRBV5-4; cdr3_aa: CASSQDRAYNTGELFF; cdr3_nt: TGTGCCAGCAGCCAAGACAGGGCGTATAACACCGGGGAGCTGTTTTTT
clone_size: few; j_call: TRBJ2-1; d_call: TRBD2; v_call: TRBV19; cdr3_aa: CASSGRLRLAMNEQFF; cdr3_nt: TGTGCCAGTAGTGGACGTTTGAGACTAGCGATGAATGAGCAGTTCTTC
clone_size: -; j_call: TRBJ1-2; d_call: -; v_call: TRBV6-2/TRBV6-3; cdr3_aa: CASSFSARYYGYTF; cdr3_nt: TGTGCCAGCAGTTTCTCGGCCAGGTACTATGGCTACACCTTC
clone_size: -; j_call: TRBJ2-5; d_call: -; v_call: TRBV12-3/TRBV12-4; cdr3_aa: CASSYAGGETQYF; cdr3_nt: TGTGCCAGCAGCTATGCCGGGGGAGAGACCCAGTACTTC
clone_size: -; j_call: TRBJ2-3; d_call: TRBD2; v_call: TRBV10-2; cdr3_aa: CASDAGGVDTQYF; cdr3_nt: TGCGCCAGCGACGCGGGGGGGGTGGATACGCAGTATTTT
clone_size: -; j_call: TRBJ2-1; d_call: -; v_call: TRBV30; cdr3_aa: CAWNAVSSYNEQFF; cdr3_nt: TGTGCCTGGAACGCAGTAAGCTCCTACAATGAGCAGTTCTTC
clone_size: -; j_call: TRBJ2-5; d_call: -; v_call: TRBV5-4; cdr3_aa: CASSSTGQPQETQYF; cdr3_nt: TGTGCCAGCAGCTCCACAGGACAGCCCCAAGAGACCCAGTACTTC
clone_size: -; j_call: TRBJ1-2; d_call: TRBD1; v_call: TRBV4-1; cdr3_aa: CASSQSRGVYGYTF; cdr3_nt: TGCGCCAGCAGCCAAAGCAGGGGGGTCTATGGCTACACCTTC
clone_size: -; j_call: TRBJ2-2; d_call: TRBD1; v_call: TRBV5-1; cdr3_aa: CASSLLPAGGQGVELFF; cdr3_nt: TGCGCCAGCAGCTTGCTCCCGGCGGGAGGACAGGGGGTGGAGCTGTTTTTT
clone_size: once; j_call: TRBJ2-7; d_call: -; v_call: TRBV7-2; cdr3_aa: CASSQRGRGPSEQYF; cdr3_nt: TGTGCCAGCAGCCAGAGGGGCAGGGGCCCCTCCGAGCAGTACTTC
clone_size: -; j_call: TRBJ1-2; d_call: -; v_call: TRBV6-2/TRBV6-3; cdr3_aa: CASSYSAPNYGYTF; cdr3_nt: TGTGCCAGCAGTTACTCAGCCCCGAACTATGGCTACACCTTC
clone_size: few; j_call: TRBJ1-3; d_call: -; v_call: TRBV5-6; cdr3_aa: CASSLGRSPGNTIYF; cdr3_nt: TGTGCCAGCAGCTTGGGTCGGTCCCCCGGAAACACCATATATTTT
clone_size: -; j_call: TRBJ2-5; d_call: TRBD2; v_call: TRBV14; cdr3_aa: CASSQSGTSLALWETQYF; cdr3_nt: TGTGCCAGCAGCCAATCGGGGACTAGTCTAGCTCTGTGGGAGACCCAGTACTTC